This entry lists 30 T cell receptor beta chains sequenced from one sample in a study of cytomegalovirus exposure and HLA in healthy donors (TCRdb year 2017). The library was generated by the immunoSEQ multiplex PCR assay. For the multiplex PCR, a mixture combining 60 forward primers for TCR Vbeta segments and 13 reverse primers for TCR Jbeta segments was used. Here the immuneACCESS table is served through TCRdb, limited to in-frame sequences with V and J called. Missing clones are a known gap in these copies; in checked studies unresolved V genes cover under half, and the rest lacks a known reason. Within this sample are 100,000 to 150,000 clones, with 77% of them counted one time only. The ten largest account for roughly 13% of the sample. Sequencing used PBMCs. These receptor sequences come from a woman in her thirties or forties in good health and CMV-seropositive.

This clone has only one observation. V is TRBV5-1 and J is TRBJ2-7, with D possibly TRBD2 on 6 matching bases. The germline CDR1 and CDR2 sequences are SGHRS and YFSETQ. V dropped 4 bases and J dropped 1 base, with 15 bases sitting between them. The CDR3 length is 15 residues. CDR3 nucleotide sequence: TGCGCCAGCAGCCCGGGACTGCTCGGGTCCTACGAGCAGTACTTC. Translation gives CASSPGLLGSYEQYF.

The rearrangement joins TRBV10-3 to TRBJ1-2, with a possible D match to TRBD1 (5 bases). Deletions cut 6 bases from V and 1 base from J, with 12 bases between. Per the germline V gene, CDR1 is ENHRY and CDR2 is SYGVKD. CDR3 length: 14 amino acids. The CDR3, as DNA: TGTGCCATCAGCGCGGGACCTAGTAACTATGGCTACACCTTC. As protein: CAISAGPSNYGYTF.

J is TRBJ1-2 and V is TRBV5-1; 10 bases fit TRBD1. Germline-derived CDR1 and CDR2 are SGHRS and YFSETQ. Trimming took 3 bases from V and 6 from J; bases not matched to a gene: 8. The CDR3 loop spans 15 amino acids. CDR3 in amino acids: CASSSGTGVRHGYTF. CDR3 coding DNA: TGCGCCAGCAGCTCGGGGACAGGGGTTAGGCATGGCTACACCTTC.

This sequence joins TRBV11-2 and TRBJ2-7; 9 bases fit TRBD1. The CDR3 spans 15 residues. Germline V gene sequence: CDR1 SGHAT, CDR2 FQNNGV. V was clipped by 5 bases and J by 3 bases; unmatched bases: 8. The CDR3 region is CASSLISTGGYEQYF. CDR3 in DNA: TGTGCCAGCAGCCTGATCTCGACAGGGGGCTACGAGCAGTACTTC.

The gene calls are TRBV19 and TRBJ2-5; maybe TRBD1 (6 bases). The J call may be wrong; the DNA end is better matched by TRBJ2-7. The CDR3 loop spans 13 amino acids. Germline V gene data show CDR1 as LNHDA and CDR2 as SQIVND (reference sequence). The CDR3 here is CASSIGGPNEQYF. In nucleotides, the CDR3 is TGTGCCAGTAGTATAGGGGGGCCCAACGAGCAGTACTTC.

The chain carries TRBV9 and TRBJ2-5; D is possibly TRBD2 (6 bases). Per the germline V gene, CDR1 is SGDLS and CDR2 is YYNGEE. The CDR3 has 15 amino acids. Trimming took 4 bases from V and 5 from J, leaving 18 bases between them. The CDR3 nucleotides read TGTGCCAGCAGCCTGGCCCCAAATCGGGAGGAGACCCAGTACTTC. This gives the protein CASSLAPNREETQYF.

The chain carries TRBV7-9 and TRBJ1-2; 7 positions match TRBD1. This CDR3 region has 12 residues. The V segment lost 5 bases and the J segment 7 bases; nucleotides outside the gene matches: 4. Looked up from germline, CDR1 is SEHNR and CDR2 is FQNEAQ (reference sequence). The DNA for the CDR3 is TGTGCCAGCAGCCAGACAGGGACTGGCTACACCTTC. This sequence encodes CASSQTGTGYTF.

The chain couples TRBV7-2 to TRBJ2-1; D unresolved. This CDR3 region has 11 residues. The germline V gene encodes CDR1 SGHTA and CDR2 FQGNSA. V was pared by 2 bases and J by 6 bases, with 2 bases between. The CDR3: CASSLRNEQFF. The CDR3 coding sequence is TGTGCCAGCAGCTTACGCAATGAGCAGTTCTTC.

This clone appeared once. The chain links TRBV5-4 to TRBJ2-5; 14 bases align to TRBD2. Looked up from germline, CDR1 is SGHNT and CDR2 is YYREEE (reference sequence). V shed 4 bases and J 1 base; nucleotides not matched to a gene: 3. CDR3 length: 16 residues. CDR3 sequence: CASSPGLAGVQETQYF. The CDR3 DNA follows: TGTGCCAGCAGCCCGGGACTAGCGGGAGTCCAAGAGACCCAGTACTTC.

This rearrangement joins TRBV6-5 to TRBJ1-5, with D possibly TRBD1 on 5 matching bases. The CDR3 is 15 residues long. In germline, CDR1 is MNHEY, CDR2 SVGAGI. V lost 6 bases to trimming and J lost 0 bases, with 12 bases between them. The CDR3 region has the DNA TGTGCCAGCAGCCCCGGGGGGAATAGCAATCAGCCCCAGCATTTT. This gives the protein CASSPGGNSNQPQHF.

V and J are TRBV2 and TRBJ2-5; TRBD1 agrees at 8 bases. The CDR3 consists of 16 residues. V was pared by 0 bases and J by 1 base, with 4 bases of the junction left unmatched. Germline CDR1 is SNHLY and CDR2 is FYNNEI. CDR3 sequence: CASSEAWDRFQETQYF. DNA of the CDR3: TGTGCCAGCAGTGAAGCCTGGGACAGGTTCCAAGAGACCCAGTACTTC. The full variable domain, its missing parts supplied by reference TRBV2 and TRBJ2-5, is EPEVTQTPSHQVTQMGQEVILRCVPISNHLYFYWYRQILGQKVEFLVSFYNNEISEKSEIFDDQFSVERPDGSNFTLKIRSTKLEDSAMYFCASSEAWDRFQETQYFGPGTRLLVL.

The V and J genes are TRBV4-1 and TRBJ1-2; 9 bases map to TRBD1. The CDR3 consists of 17 residues. The ends lost 4 bases at V and 7 bases at J; junction bases unmatched: 16. Looked up from germline, CDR1 is MGHRA and CDR2 is YSYEKL. This chain's CDR3 is CASSLRATGQGRGGYTF. The CDR3 nucleotides read TGCGCCAGCAGCCTGCGCGCTACCGGACAGGGGAGAGGTGGCTACACCTTC.

J is TRBJ2-1 and V is TRBV14, with 10 bases matching TRBD2. Germline lookup yields CDR1 SGHDN and CDR2 FVKESK. J was trimmed by 2 bases and V by 2 bases; bases with no gene match: 0. The CDR3 is 15 amino acids. The chain's CDR3 is CASSQTSGTYNEQFF. The CDR3 nucleotides are TGTGCCAGCAGCCAAACTAGCGGGACCTACAATGAGCAGTTCTTC.

The chain has TRBV4-1 and TRBJ2-7, with TRBD2 matching 12 bases. Germline V gene sequence: CDR1 MGHRA, CDR2 YSYEKL. J gave up 2 bases and V 4 bases, and 3 bases lay outside the gene matches. CDR3 size: 15 residues. The CDR3 sequence is CASSPRTSGTYEQYF. The CDR3, as DNA: TGCGCCAGCAGCCCTCGGACTAGCGGGACCTACGAGCAGTACTTC.

This chain connects TRBV7-8 to TRBJ2-5; D gene unclear. Germline V gene sequence: CDR1 SGHVS, CDR2 FQNEAQ. V was trimmed by 2 bases and J by 4 bases, leaving 11 bases between them. This CDR3 contains 14 residues. The CDR3 nucleotides are TGTGCCAGCAGCTTAAAGAGGCGCGGAGAGACCCAGTACTTC. Its protein is CASSLKRRGETQYF.

The gene calls are TRBV28 and TRBJ2-2; the D gene is possibly TRBD2 (6 bases). V was shortened by 6 bases and J by 3 bases, with 11 bases between the two germline ends. This CDR3 has 14 residues. Germline loops: CDR1 MDHEN, CDR2 SYDVKM. The chain's CDR3 is CASSSGLDTGELFF. The CDR3 region has the DNA TGTGCCAGCAGCTCGGGACTGGACACCGGGGAGCTGTTTTTT.

The chain uses TRBV5-6 and TRBJ2-3, with TRBD1 identical over 10 bases. The trim removed 3 bases at V and 4 bases at J, leaving 8 bases unmatched. Germline V lookup: CDR1 SGHDT, CDR2 YYEEEE. The CDR3 is 16 amino acids. CDR3 DNA sequence: TGTGCCAGCAGCTCCCGGGACAGGGGTTTCCCAGATACGCAGTATTTT. It yields the protein CASSSRDRGFPDTQYF.

V and J are TRBV4-1 and TRBJ1-2; D might be TRBD1 (6 bases). Germline CDR1 and CDR2: MGHRA and YSYEKL. The CDR3 sequence is 17 residues long. Trimming stripped 0 bases from V and 4 bases from J, with 18 bases between. For the CDR3, the DNA is TGCGCCAGCAGCCAAGATCTGCAGGGGCGATCCTTCTATGGCTACACCTTC. The encoded protein is CASSQDLQGRSFYGYTF.

The chain carries TRBV6-1 and TRBJ2-3, with unresolved D. The CDR3 runs to 12 residues. Trimming took off 5 bases at V and 2 bases at J, with 5 bases between the two ends. CDR1 is MNHNS and CDR2 is SASEGT in the germline V gene. The CDR3 region has the DNA TGTGCCAGCAGTCTAAACACAGATACGCAGTATTTT. Translation: CASSLNTDTQYF.

This chain uses TRBV5-6 with TRBJ2-1, with 9 nucleotides matching TRBD2. V shed 4 bases and J 8 bases; nucleotides not matched to a gene: 13. In germline, CDR1 is SGHDT, CDR2 YYEEEE. This CDR3 has 16 residues. Written as DNA, the CDR3 is TGTGCCAGCAGCCCAGTCGTGGCGGGAGGGAGGGATGAGCAGTTCTTC. Its protein is CASSPVVAGGRDEQFF. Using reference TRBV5-6 and TRBJ2-1 for the parts outside the CDR3, the full variable domain is DAGVTQSPTHLIKTRGQQVTLRCSPKSGHDTVSWYQQALGQGPQFIFQYYEEEERQRGNFPDRFSGHQFPNYSSELNVNALLLGDSALYLCASSPVVAGGRDEQFFGPGTRLTVL.

This rearrangement joins TRBV2 to TRBJ2-1; 10 nucleotides agree with TRBD2. CDR1 and CDR2 from the germline V gene are SNHLY and FYNNEI. There are 16 residues in the CDR3. The junction had 8 bases not matched to a gene; V was cut back by 5 bases and J by 4 bases. The CDR3 nucleotides read TGTGCCAGCAGTCGCCGAGGACTAGCGGTTTACAATGAGCAGTTCTTC. Translating gives CASSRRGLAVYNEQFF.

This clone was observed a few times. This chain connects TRBV15 to TRBJ2-5; D unclear. CDR3 size: 13 residues. From germline, CDR1 is LNHNV and CDR2 YYDKDF (reference sequence). With 2 bases removed from V and 5 bases from J, the gap between germline ends came to 9 bases. CDR3 DNA: TGTGCCACCAGCAGAACCGCCGGGGAGACCCAGTACTTC. It is translated as CATSRTAGETQYF.

The chain employs TRBV5-1 and TRBJ1-6; D possibly corresponds to TRBD1 (5 bases). V lost 0 bases and J 6 bases, leaving 10 bases between the germline ends. The length of the CDR3 is 15 residues. Germline CDR1 is SGHRS and CDR2 is YFSETQ. The CDR3 is CASSLGRALNSPLHF. In DNA form, the CDR3 reads TGCGCCAGCAGCTTGGGCAGGGCTCTTAATTCACCCCTCCACTTT.

V gene TRBV29-1 combines with J gene TRBJ2-2, with D hard to call. Germline-derived CDR1 and CDR2 are SQVTM and ANQGSEA. V was pared by 5 bases and J by 4 bases, with 8 bases between. The CDR3 spans 12 residues. CDR3 region: CSVTASTGELFF. CDR3 DNA sequence: TGCAGCGTTACTGCGTCCACCGGGGAGCTGTTTTTT.

This chain connects TRBV7-6 to TRBJ2-2; no clear D gene. Per the germline V gene, CDR1 is SGHVS and CDR2 is FNYEAQ. The length of the CDR3 is 15 residues. V gave up 1 base and J gave up 5 bases, with 11 bases separating them. CDR3 coding DNA: TGTGCCAGCAGCTTAGTTTGGCAGAAGACCGGGGAGCTGTTTTTT. It yields the protein CASSLVWQKTGELFF.

This chain links TRBV11-2 with TRBJ1-2; perhaps TRBD1 as D (5 bases). The V gene lost 1 base and the J gene lost 1 base, with 7 bases spanning the gap. There are 14 residues in the CDR3. Germline CDR1 and CDR2: SGHAT and FQNNGV. CDR3 loop: CASSLGRGNYGYTF. In nucleotides, the CDR3 is TGTGCCAGCAGCTTAGGGAGGGGTAACTATGGCTACACCTTC. The full variable domain, rest sourced from reference TRBV11-2 and TRBJ1-2, is EAGVAQSPRYKIIEKRQSVAFWCNPISGHATLYWYQQILGQGPKLLIQFQNNGVVDDSQLPKDRFSAERLKGVDSTLKIQPAKLEDSAVYLCASSLGRGNYGYTFGSGTRLTVV.

This sequence joins TRBV6-5 and TRBJ1-3; tentatively, D is TRBD1 (5 bases). CDR1 is MNHEY, CDR2 SVGAGI, per germline. Between the trimmed V and J ends, which lost 2 bases and 8 bases, there was a span of 19 bases. This CDR3 has 16 residues. CDR3 DNA: TGTGCCAGCAGTTACACCTCGCCGGACACTGGGGACACCATATATTTT. This encodes CASSYTSPDTGDTIYF.

V and J are TRBV28 and TRBJ2-3; 7 bases are a match to TRBD1. CDR3 length equals 15 residues. Per the germline V gene, CDR1 is MDHEN and CDR2 is SYDVKM. V lost 6 bases and J lost 2; bases outside the gene matches: 8. The CDR3 DNA follows: TGTGCCAGCAGGGAGCGGACAGGTATCACAGATACGCAGTATTTT. Its translation is CASRERTGITDTQYF.

J is TRBJ1-1 and V is TRBV29-1; TRBD1 matches at 7 bases. From germline, CDR1 is SQVTM and CDR2 ANQGSEA. V trimming: 5 bases; J trimming: 0 bases; junction bases outside the gene matches: 6. The CDR3 sequence is 14 residues long. CDR3 residues: CSVCRQGLNTEAFF. CDR3 nucleotides: TGCAGCGTTTGTCGACAGGGATTGAACACTGAAGCTTTCTTT.

The count of this clone is one. The rearrangement links TRBV29-1 to TRBJ2-5; tentatively, D is TRBD1 (5 bases). This CDR3 region has 12 residues. Trimming took off 7 bases at V and 1 base at J, with 10 bases between the two ends. The germline gives CDR1 SQVTM, CDR2 ANQGSEA. CDR3 region: CSARQSQETQYF. CDR3 nucleotide sequence: TGCAGCGCTAGACAGTCCCAAGAGACCCAGTACTTC.